This T cell receptor (beta chain) comes out of a study of human T cells and chemical hapten exposure. The wider study: Patients, mostly women, had alopecia areata, alopecia totalis or alopecia universalis. Per-sample TCR yields varied mainly from small pooled library volume differences.

General study points: Expanded TCRs clustered into significantly more large CDR3 similarity groups than controls, the analysis revealed. Sensitizing to DPC left TCRs with a frequency above 1 in 1000 unaltered.

MiXCR, run by TCRdb on the RACE reads, gives a single entry per CDR3 protein. The sample holds about 400,000 distinct CDR3 sequences, about 6% seen once. The sample's time point: patch test 2, 6 weeks after DPC sensitization. The sample's treatment: therapeutic diphenylcyclopropenone sensitization with weekly scalp DPC. Worth noting for this clonotype: Its specificity is unknown.

CDR3 length equals 17 residues. Germline loops: CDR1 DFQATT, CDR2 SNEGSKA (reference sequence). Losses at the gene ends were 6 bases for V and 1 base for J; bases not matched to a gene: 13. This sequence joins TRBV20-1 and TRBJ2-1; 9 bases align to TRBD2. The sequence was obtained from a young woman with alopecia areata. Some clones in this sample may be carry-over from other donors' samples. Sequencing used whole blood, obtained in connection with sensitization to the hapten diphenylcyclopropenone (DPC). For the CDR3, the DNA is TGCAGTGCAAATCCTTTACCAGCGGGGGGTTCCTACAATGAGCAGTTCTTC. Amino acid sequence: CSANPLPAGGSYNEQFF.